This TCR beta chain was retrieved from a study of spatial heterogeneity in lung cancer. The CDR3 runs to 11 residues. V shed 10 bases and J shed 7 bases, with 10 bases lying between them. Every TCR cDNA molecule bore a unique molecular identifier. Using its own MiXCR run on the 5' RACE reads, TCRdb lists one record per CDR3 protein. The profile shows over 45,000 distinct CDR3 sequences, over 4.5% of them singletons. This clonotype was detected ten times or more. The sample's time point: sample taken at primary tumor resection. A total of around 72 untreated early-stage non-small cell lung cancer patients served as donors.

V is TRBV12-3 or TRBV12-4 and J is TRBJ1-4; TRBD1 might be the D (6 bases). The material sequenced was PBMCs, taken at surgery. The TCR sequence derives from a male donor with early-stage non-small cell lung cancer. In nucleotides, the CDR3 is TGTGCCATTCGAGGGGGTGAAAAACTGTTTTTT. This codes for CAIRGGEKLFF.